This T cell receptor beta chain was sequenced for a study of blood T cell repertoires in COVID-19. In the authors' methods: From reference gene primer amplification, estimates of nucleated cell counts were derived. Clones were sequenced by immunoSEQ multiplex PCR, and TCRdb holds only the in-frame ones, with some missing. The V and J calls and clone size were taken over from that table, and D and trimming were inferred from the DNA. The table records approximately 52,000 clones, around four fifths of them present only once. Germline-derived CDR1 and CDR2 are MGHRA and YSYEKL. The V gene lost 1 base and the J gene lost 4 bases, with 20 bases spanning the gap. CDR3 size: 18 residues.

The receptor comes from an elderly woman with acute or convalescent COVID-19. The specimen was peripheral blood. The genes are TRBV4-1 and TRBJ2-1; tentatively, D is TRBD2 (5 bases). DNA for the CDR3: TGCGCCAGCAGCCAAGGAGTGGTCGAGGGCCGGGATTACAATGAGCAGTTCTTC. It yields the protein CASSQGVVEGRDYNEQFF.